This entry is about one T cell receptor beta chain. The antigen it binds to is not known. Per-base quality was not reported, and no clone a single base away is much larger than it. Whole blood was collected in K2EDTA tubes by collaborating institutions according to the institutions' own protocols. For TCRbeta analysis, collaborators shipped samples in one of three forms: frozen whole blood, isolated PBMCs, or DNA extracted from either of those sample types. TCRbeta CDR3 regions were amplified from genomic DNA by means of the immunoSEQ Assay, a bias-controlled multiplex PCR. In the paper's pipeline: The number of nucleated cells in each sample was estimated from the amplification of reference gene primers within the assay. Sequence reads were collapsed and filtered to measure the absolute abundance of every unique TCRbeta CDR3 rearrangement. Productive Simpson clonality was computed per sample as the square root of Simpson's diversity index over productive rearrangements. In its TCRdb copy, this immuneACCESS table keeps in-frame sequences only and misses some clones. Where compared with another copy, unresolved V genes explain less than half of these, and the others have no known cause. V and J calls and clone size are copied from that table; D and trimming were computed from the DNA. The sample table holds 180,000 or so clones, of which approximately 83% were seen once. The ten largest clones add up to roughly 8% of the sample.

Spanning cysteine to phenylalanine, the CDR3 consists of 14 amino acids. Only the CDR3 DNA stays, 42 bases, in frame from base 1. The germline V gene sets CDR1 to KGHSH and CDR2 to LQKENI. Trimming takes 6 bases from V and 5 bases from J, and the germline ends sit 15 bases apart. The sample comes from a study of blood T cell repertoires in COVID-19 (dated by TCRdb to the early 2020s). In the study overall: The collaborator samples originated in the United States, Italy and Spain and spanned the acute and convalescent phases of COVID-19. The prospective study material was composed of cDNA or gDNA derived from T cells, B-cell-depleted T cells, or PBMCs. Deeply sampled blood TCRbeta repertoires from subjects exposed to, actively infected with, or recovered from COVID-19 were included in the dataset. The repertoires were made available in a free public database intended to serve as a resource for research on the immune response to SARS-CoV-2. The samples were drawn from two sources: the first 160 participants of the ongoing ImmuneRACE study, and over 1,000 subjects contributed by 6 global collaborators. Nearly every sample came with metadata listing a de-identified subject ID, COVID-19 status, age in years and sex. Where available, HLA class I and class II types were taken from metadata supplied by the sample provider and were not determined by assay-based typing.

Points the paper makes about the study in general: The amount of clinical and demographic metadata varied by source and participant and was provided uncurated.

Recombination connected TRBV18 to TRBJ2-3, with a weak D call of TRBD2 (5 bases match). This sequence was found in a man aged 60 to 69 with acute or convalescent COVID-19. Material: peripheral blood. At the DNA level, the sequence is TGTGCCAGCTCTCTCCTGAAAGAGGGAGATACGCAGTATTTT. The translation is CASSLLKEGDTQYF.